This T cell receptor beta chain was retrieved from a study of monozygotic twins with cystic fibrosis. The V gene's germline CDR1 is SEHNR and CDR2 FQNEAQ (reference sequence). Between the trimmed V and J ends, which lost 1 base and 1 base, there was a span of 5 bases. The CDR3 loop spans 13 amino acids. The protocol was immunoSEQ multiplex PCR, while the TCRdb copy is restricted to in-frame clones and leaves out a portion. The table has fewer than 30,000 clones, over 75% seen once; the top ten hold 0.54%. This clone was recorded only once. The clonotype was recovered from a girl aged 2-15 years with cystic fibrosis. The sequencing input was blood. The V call is TRBV7-9, the J call TRBJ2-7; no definite D call. In DNA form, the CDR3 reads TGTGCCAGCAGCTTAGTACCGTCCTACGAGCAGTACTTC. Translating gives CASSLVPSYEQYF.